These 15 T cell receptor beta chains were sequenced from one sample in a study of cytomegalovirus exposure and HLA in healthy donors. The assay was immunoSEQ multiplex PCR, and TCRdb's table has in-frame clones only and misses some. The sample carries tens of thousands of clones, 93% recorded once. Sequences were obtained from PBMCs. The receptors stem from a woman aged 30 to 39 in good health and CMV-seronegative.

The V gene is TRBV7-9, the J gene TRBJ1-5; D is unresolved. Trimming pared 0 bases from V and 6 bases from J, leaving 15 bases between. The CDR3 has 16 amino acids. Germline V gives CDR1 SEHNR, CDR2 FQNEAQ (reference sequence). The chain's CDR3 is CASSLAARGEVQPQHF. CDR3 nucleotides: TGTGCCAGCAGCTTAGCGGCTCGGGGTGAGGTTCAGCCCCAGCATTTT.

The chain couples TRBV7-8 to TRBJ2-1; possibly TRBD2 for D (5 bases). Germline V lookup: CDR1 SGHVS, CDR2 FQNEAQ. The length of the CDR3 is 16 residues. V gave up 2 bases and J gave up 3 bases, with 14 bases separating them. CDR3 sequence: CASSLSSGTDYNEQFF. CDR3 nucleotide sequence: TGTGCCAGCAGCTTATCGTCGGGAACCGACTACAATGAGCAGTTCTTC.

Only one count was recorded for this clone. The chain combines TRBV7-3 with TRBJ2-6, with 9 positions matching TRBD1. Germline V gives CDR1 SGHTA, CDR2 FQGTGA. Germline trimming cut 4 bases from V and 3 bases from J; bases unmatched to any gene: 7. This CDR3 has 17 amino acids. The CDR3 nucleotides read TGTGCCAGCAGCTCGACAGGGGGTCCTTATGGGGCCAACGTCCTGACTTTC. Residues: CASSSTGGPYGANVLTF.

The V call is TRBV20-1, the J call TRBJ2-7; D unresolved. V was pared by 6 bases and J by 6 bases, with 12 bases between. The germline CDR1 and CDR2 sequences are DFQATT and SNEGSKA (reference sequence). The CDR3 covers 11 residues. This CDR3 reads CSALGRGEQYF. The CDR3 DNA reads as TGCAGTGCGCTGGGTAGAGGCGAGCAGTACTTC.

The V call is TRBV6-1, the J call TRBJ1-2; 7 bases line up with TRBD1. Trimming cost V 0 bases and J 5 bases; bases outside gene matches: 3. This CDR3 spans 14 amino acids. Germline V lookup: CDR1 MNHNS, CDR2 SASEGT. CDR3 sequence: CASSEATGKYGYTF. In DNA form, the CDR3 reads TGTGCCAGCAGTGAAGCGACAGGGAAATATGGCTACACCTTC.

As for this clone: Other DNA sequences from this sample encode an identical CDR3 as well. The V call is TRBV5-6, the J call TRBJ2-3; the match to TRBD2 covers 8 bases. V shed 2 bases, J shed 12 bases, and the junction held 14 bases outside the gene matches. The CDR3 consists of 15 residues. Germline values: CDR1 SGHDT, CDR2 YYEEEE. CDR3 in amino acids: CASSLRLAVGGGQYF. CDR3 coding DNA: TGTGCCAGCAGCTTAAGGCTAGCGGTCGGGGGGGGCCAGTATTTT.

The chain joins TRBV6-1 to TRBJ1-4; D ambiguous. The CDR3 contains 13 residues. The germline V gene encodes CDR1 MNHNS and CDR2 SASEGT. Trimming removed 7 bases at V and 5 bases at J, with 11 bases between. CDR3 in amino acids: CASKASGNEKLFF. The CDR3 region has the DNA TGTGCCAGCAAAGCTTCAGGCAATGAAAAACTGTTTTTT.

This rearrangement joins TRBV7-9 to TRBJ1-2; D may be TRBD1 (5 bases). Trimming took off 0 bases at V and 5 bases at J, with 13 bases between the two ends. The CDR3 sequence is 15 residues long. Germline V gene lookup returns CDR1 SEHNR and CDR2 FQNEAQ (reference sequence). CDR3 region: CASSLASSGRYGYTF. DNA of the CDR3: TGTGCCAGCAGCTTAGCCTCCTCAGGGCGGTATGGCTACACCTTC.

J is TRBJ1-4 and V is TRBV28, with D unclear. The V gene lost 6 bases and the J gene lost 5 bases, with 7 bases spanning the gap. This CDR3 contains 12 residues. Germline values: CDR1 MDHEN, CDR2 SYDVKM. The CDR3 is CASRAENEKLFF. CDR3 coding DNA: TGTGCCAGCAGAGCTGAGAATGAAAAACTGTTTTTT.

The chain links TRBV7-2 to TRBJ1-2, with D perhaps TRBD1 (6 bases). The V end lost 4 bases, the J end lost 1 base, and 10 bases lay between the germline ends. Germline CDR1 reads SGHTA; CDR2 reads FQGNSA. This CDR3 contains 14 residues. The CDR3 region is CASSSGQLNYGYTF. The CDR3 nucleotides read TGTGCCAGCAGCTCAGGACAGCTTAACTATGGCTACACCTTC.

There are a few counts of this clone. The V and J genes are TRBV30 and TRBJ1-2; maybe TRBD1 (5 bases). This CDR3 contains 13 residues. Per germline, CDR1 GTSNPN and CDR2 SVGIG (reference sequence). V dropped 2 bases and J dropped 5 bases, with 12 bases sitting between them. Here the CDR3 DNA reads TGTGCCTGGAGTTTGCAGGGAAAATATGGCTACACCTTC. This sequence encodes CAWSLQGKYGYTF.

The CDR3 sequence is CASSLTGLLGTQYF. The CDR3 DNA is TGTGCCAGCAGTCTTACGGGACTCCTGGGGACCCAGTACTTC. This rearrangement joins TRBV9 to TRBJ2-5, with D perhaps TRBD2 (6 bases). V lost 5 bases and J 7 bases, leaving 18 bases between the germline ends. The CDR3 extends over 14 amino acids. Germline-derived CDR1 and CDR2 are SGDLS and YYNGEE.

The chain has TRBV18 and TRBJ2-7; maybe TRBD2 (5 bases). The V end lost 3 bases, the J end lost 3 bases, and 12 bases lay between the germline ends. There are 14 residues in the CDR3. Germline V CDR1 and CDR2: KGHSH, LQKENI. This CDR3 is CASSPRGGYYEQYF. The CDR3 bases are TGTGCCAGCTCACCCCGCGGAGGATACTACGAGCAGTACTTC.

This chain connects TRBV30 to TRBJ2-1, with TRBD2 matching 11 bases. V gave up 0 bases and J gave up 9 bases; unmatched junction bases: 7. The CDR3 spans 15 residues. The germline V gene has CDR1 GTSNPN and CDR2 SVGIG (reference sequence). CDR3 amino acids: CAWSVLAGAPGEQFF. CDR3 coding DNA: TGTGCCTGGAGTGTACTAGCGGGGGCCCCGGGTGAGCAGTTCTTC.

This clone was observed a handful of times. The V call is TRBV20-1, the J call TRBJ2-7, with a weak D call TRBD1 (6 bases). Germline CDR1 reads DFQATT; CDR2 reads SNEGSKA (reference sequence). Deletions cut 5 bases from V and 7 bases from J, with 9 bases between. This CDR3 region has 10 residues. The CDR3 here is CSASGEEQYF. The CDR3 nucleotides are TGCAGTGCTTCAGGGGAAGAGCAGTACTTC.